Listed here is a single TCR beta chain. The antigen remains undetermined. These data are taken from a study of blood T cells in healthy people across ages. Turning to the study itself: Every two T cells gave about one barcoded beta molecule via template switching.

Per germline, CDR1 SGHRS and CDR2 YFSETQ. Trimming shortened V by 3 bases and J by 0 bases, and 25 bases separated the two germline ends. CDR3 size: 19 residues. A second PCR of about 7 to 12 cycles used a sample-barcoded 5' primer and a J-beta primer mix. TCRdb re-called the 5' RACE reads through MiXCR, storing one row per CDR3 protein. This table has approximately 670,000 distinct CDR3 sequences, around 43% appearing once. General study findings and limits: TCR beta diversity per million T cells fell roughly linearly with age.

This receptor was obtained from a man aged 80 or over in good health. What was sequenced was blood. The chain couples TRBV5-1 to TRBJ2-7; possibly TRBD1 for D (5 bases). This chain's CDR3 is CASSSSFPGSPSSSYEQYF. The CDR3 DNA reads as TGCGCCAGCAGCTCATCGTTTCCAGGGTCGCCTTCAAGCTCCTACGAGCAGTACTTC.